This T cell receptor beta chain was documented in a study of blood T cell repertoires in COVID-19. Study as a whole: Researchers got acute and convalescent COVID-19 samples from the United States, Italy and Spain. In each case, the material was cDNA or gDNA derived from T cells, B-cell-depleted T cells, or PBMCs.

Under the authors' procedure: From reference gene primer amplification, estimates of nucleated cell counts were derived. Data came from immunoSEQ multiplex PCR; TCRdb stores just in-frame clones and leaves some out. V, J and clone size derive from that table, while D and trimming were established from the DNA sequence. The sample lists fewer than 40,000 clones; approximately 90% were seen once. The CDR3 contains 15 residues. V lost 3 bases and J lost 1, with 10 bases in between. Germline CDR1 and CDR2: MNHEY and SMNVEV (reference sequence). This TCR derives from a man aged 65 to 85 with active COVID-19. The material sequenced was peripheral blood. This sequence joins TRBV27 and TRBJ2-1; perhaps TRBD1 as D (5 bases). The CDR3 DNA reads TGTGCCAGCAGTTTTAGGGGAAAGTCCTACAATGAGCAGTTCTTC. This codes for CASSFRGKSYNEQFF.